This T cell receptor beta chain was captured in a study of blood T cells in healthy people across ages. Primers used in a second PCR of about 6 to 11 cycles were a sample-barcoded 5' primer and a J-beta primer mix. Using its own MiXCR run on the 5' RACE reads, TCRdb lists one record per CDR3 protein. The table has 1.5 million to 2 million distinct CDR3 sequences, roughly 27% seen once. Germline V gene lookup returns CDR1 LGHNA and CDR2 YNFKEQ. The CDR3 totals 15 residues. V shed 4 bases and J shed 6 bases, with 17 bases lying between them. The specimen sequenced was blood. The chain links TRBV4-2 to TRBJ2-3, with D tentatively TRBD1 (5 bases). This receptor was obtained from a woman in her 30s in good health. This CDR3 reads CASSPWFDKGDTQYF. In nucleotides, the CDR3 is TGTGCCAGCAGCCCTTGGTTCGACAAGGGGGATACGCAGTATTTT.